This T cell receptor beta chain was profiled in a study of beta chain features in type 1 diabetes. V lost 8 bases to trimming and J lost 1 base, with 15 bases between them. This CDR3 region has 14 residues. Germline loops: CDR1 MNHEY, CDR2 SVGAGI. Study-level findings and limits: Shorter templates might be favored by PCR, equally in patients and controls. Patients' naive, central memory and Treg TCRB repertoires seemed closer to one another than those of healthy donors.

Expressed TCRB transcripts were sequenced because the isolated RNA had all been reverse transcribed beforehand. TCRdb's table, derived via immunoSEQ multiplex PCR, lists solely in-frame clones and lacks some. Found here are under 300,000 clones, under 8.5% of them singletons; the top ten hold 1%. The collection from each donor was one heparinised blood draw averaging roughly 0.12 L. Worth noting for this clone: The antigen remains unidentified.

The sample comprised central memory CD4+ T cells from blood. This TCR came from a woman younger than 35 in good health. This chain joins TRBV6-5 and TRBJ2-7; D remains ambiguous. As DNA, the CDR3 is TGTGCCAGCCGTGGTGTATTGGGGTCCTACGAGCAGTACTTC. Translation gives CASRGVLGSYEQYF.